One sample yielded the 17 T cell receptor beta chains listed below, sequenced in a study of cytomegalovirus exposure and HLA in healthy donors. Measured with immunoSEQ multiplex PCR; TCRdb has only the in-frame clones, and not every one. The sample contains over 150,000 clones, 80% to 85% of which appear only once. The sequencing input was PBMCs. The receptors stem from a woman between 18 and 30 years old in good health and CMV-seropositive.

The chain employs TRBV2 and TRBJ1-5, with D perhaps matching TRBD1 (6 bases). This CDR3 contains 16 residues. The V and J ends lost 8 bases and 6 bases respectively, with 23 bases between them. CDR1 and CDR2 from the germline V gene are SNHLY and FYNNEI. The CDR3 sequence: CASSKGGLSVSQPQHF. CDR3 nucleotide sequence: TGTGCCAGCTCGAAAGGGGGTTTAAGTGTAAGTCAGCCCCAGCATTTT.

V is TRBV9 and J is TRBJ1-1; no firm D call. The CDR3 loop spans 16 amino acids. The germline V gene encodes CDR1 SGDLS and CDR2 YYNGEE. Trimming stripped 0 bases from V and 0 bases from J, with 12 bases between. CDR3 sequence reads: CASSVGPSSLNTEAFF. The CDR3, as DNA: TGTGCCAGCAGCGTAGGTCCCTCTAGTTTGAACACTGAAGCTTTCTTT. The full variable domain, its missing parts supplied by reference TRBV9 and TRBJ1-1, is DSGVTQTPKHLITATGQRVTLRCSPRSGDLSVYWYQQSLDQGLQFLIQYYNGEERAKGNILERFSAQQFPDLHSELNLSSLELGDSALYFCASSVGPSSLNTEAFFGQGTRLTVV.

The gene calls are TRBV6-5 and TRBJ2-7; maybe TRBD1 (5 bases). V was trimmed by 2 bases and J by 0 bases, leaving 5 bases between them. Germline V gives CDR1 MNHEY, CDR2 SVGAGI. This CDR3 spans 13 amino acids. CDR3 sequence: CASSYTGSYEQYF. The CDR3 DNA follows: TGTGCCAGCAGTTACACAGGCTCCTACGAGCAGTACTTC.

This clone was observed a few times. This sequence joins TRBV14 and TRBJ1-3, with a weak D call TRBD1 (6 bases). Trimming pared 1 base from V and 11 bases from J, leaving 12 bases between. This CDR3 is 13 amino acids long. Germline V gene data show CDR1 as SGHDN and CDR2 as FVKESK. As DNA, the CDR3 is TGTGCCAGCAGCCAAGTCCAGGGGAAGTCCATATATTTT. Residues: CASSQVQGKSIYF.

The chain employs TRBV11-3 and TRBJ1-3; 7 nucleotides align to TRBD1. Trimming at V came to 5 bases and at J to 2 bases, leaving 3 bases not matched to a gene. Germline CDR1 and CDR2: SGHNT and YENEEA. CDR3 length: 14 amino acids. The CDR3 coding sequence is TGTGCCAGCAGCGGGGACAGTCCTGGAAACACCATATATTTT. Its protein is CASSGDSPGNTIYF.

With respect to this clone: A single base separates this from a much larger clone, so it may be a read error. In nucleotides, the CDR3 is TGCGCCAGCAGCCAGACGGGGAACACTGAAGCTTTCTTT. Translated: CASSQTGNTEAFF. The chain links TRBV4-1 to TRBJ1-1, with unresolved D. CDR1 MGHRA and CDR2 YSYEKL come from the germline V gene. V was cut by 3 bases and J by 1 base, with 6 bases left in between. The CDR3 totals 13 residues.

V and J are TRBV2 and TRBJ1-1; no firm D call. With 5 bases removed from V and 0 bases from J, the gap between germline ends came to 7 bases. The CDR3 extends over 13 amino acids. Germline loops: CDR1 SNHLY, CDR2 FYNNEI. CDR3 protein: CASSIGVNTEAFF. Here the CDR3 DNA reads TGTGCCAGCAGTATCGGGGTGAACACTGAAGCTTTCTTT.

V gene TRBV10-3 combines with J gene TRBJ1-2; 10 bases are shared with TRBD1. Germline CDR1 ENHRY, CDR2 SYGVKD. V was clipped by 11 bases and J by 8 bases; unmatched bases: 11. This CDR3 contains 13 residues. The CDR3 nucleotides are TGTGCCGCCACGGGACAGGGGATTGGGGGCTACACCTTC. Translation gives CAATGQGIGGYTF.

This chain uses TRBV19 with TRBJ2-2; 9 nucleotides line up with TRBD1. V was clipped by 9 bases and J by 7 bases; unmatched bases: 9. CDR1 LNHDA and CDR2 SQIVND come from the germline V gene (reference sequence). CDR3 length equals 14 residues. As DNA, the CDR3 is TGTGCCAGCAACCGGGACAGGGTGGACGGGGAGCTGTTTTTT. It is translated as CASNRDRVDGELFF. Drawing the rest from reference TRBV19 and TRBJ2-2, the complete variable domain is DGGITQSPKYLFRKEGQNVTLSCEQNLNHDAMYWYRQDPGQGLRLIYYSQIVNDFQKGDIAEGYSVSREKKESFPLTVTSAQKNPTAFYLCASNRDRVDGELFFGEGSRLTVL.

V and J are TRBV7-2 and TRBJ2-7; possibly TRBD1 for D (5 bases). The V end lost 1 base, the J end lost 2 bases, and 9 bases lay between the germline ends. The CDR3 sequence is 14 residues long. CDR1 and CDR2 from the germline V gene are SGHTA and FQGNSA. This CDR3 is CASSLVQATYEQYF. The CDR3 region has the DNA TGTGCCAGCAGCTTAGTACAGGCTACCTACGAGCAGTACTTC.

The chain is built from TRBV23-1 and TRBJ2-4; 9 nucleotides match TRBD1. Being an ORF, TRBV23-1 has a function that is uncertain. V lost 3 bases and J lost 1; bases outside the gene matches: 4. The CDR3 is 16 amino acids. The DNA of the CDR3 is TGCGCCAGCAGTCAGACAGGGGGTATTGCCAAAAACATTCAGTACTTC. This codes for CASSQTGGIAKNIQYF.

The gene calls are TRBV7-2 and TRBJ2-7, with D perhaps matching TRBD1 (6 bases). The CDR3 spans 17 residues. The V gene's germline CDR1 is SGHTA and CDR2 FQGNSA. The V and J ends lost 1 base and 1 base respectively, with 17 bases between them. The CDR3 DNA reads TGTGCCAGCAGCTTAGTGGGGGCCTTACAAACTTCCTACGAGCAGTACTTC. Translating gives CASSLVGALQTSYEQYF.

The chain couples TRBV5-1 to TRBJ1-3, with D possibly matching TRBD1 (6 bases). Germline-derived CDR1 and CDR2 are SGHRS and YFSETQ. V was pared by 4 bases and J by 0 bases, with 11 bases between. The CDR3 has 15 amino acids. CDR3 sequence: CASSRDRPSGNTIYF. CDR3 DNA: TGCGCCAGCAGCCGTGACAGGCCCTCTGGAAACACCATATATTTT.

This chain's CDR3 is CASRNGQGRAFF. CDR3 coding DNA: TGTGCCAGCAGGAACGGACAGGGCCGAGCTTTCTTT. The rearrangement links TRBV6-5 to TRBJ1-1; 8 bases fit TRBD1. Losses at the gene ends were 6 bases for V and 10 bases for J; bases not matched to a gene: 7. This CDR3 comprises 12 residues. Germline-derived CDR1 and CDR2 are MNHEY and SVGAGI.

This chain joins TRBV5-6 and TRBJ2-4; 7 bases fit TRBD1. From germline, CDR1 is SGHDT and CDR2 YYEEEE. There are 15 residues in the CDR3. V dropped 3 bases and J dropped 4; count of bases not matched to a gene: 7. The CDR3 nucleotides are TGTGCCAGCAGCTCGCCGGGACAGTCGAAAAACATTCAGTACTTC. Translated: CASSSPGQSKNIQYF. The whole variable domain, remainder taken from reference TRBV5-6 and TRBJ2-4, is DAGVTQSPTHLIKTRGQQVTLRCSPKSGHDTVSWYQQALGQGPQFIFQYYEEEERQRGNFPDRFSGHQFPNYSSELNVNALLLGDSALYLCASSSPGQSKNIQYFGAGTRLSVL.

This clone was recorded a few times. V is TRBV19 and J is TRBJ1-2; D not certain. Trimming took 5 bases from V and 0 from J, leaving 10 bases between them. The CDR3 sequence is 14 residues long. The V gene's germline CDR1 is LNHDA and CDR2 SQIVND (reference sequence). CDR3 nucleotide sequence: TGTGCCAGTAGTCCTAAACCTCCTAACTATGGCTACACCTTC. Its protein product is CASSPKPPNYGYTF.

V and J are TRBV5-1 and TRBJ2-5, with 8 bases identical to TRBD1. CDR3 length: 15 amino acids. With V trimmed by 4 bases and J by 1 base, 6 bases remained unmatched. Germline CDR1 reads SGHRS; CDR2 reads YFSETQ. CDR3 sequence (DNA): TGCGCCAGCAGCGAAACAGGGGGACTCCAAGAGACCCAGTACTTC. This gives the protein CASSETGGLQETQYF.